The entry below describes one T cell receptor beta chain. Sequenced by immunoSEQ multiplex PCR; TCRdb stores in-frame clones only, minus some. The table lists about 320,000 clones, roughly 89% of them singletons. The V gene's germline CDR1 is MDHEN and CDR2 SYDVKM. The CDR3 runs 14 residues. The V and J ends lost 6 bases and 0 bases respectively, with 9 bases between them. This sample was included in a study of blood T cell repertoires in COVID-19. Seattle cases were enrolled at active infection and followed longitudinally. This sequence originates from a woman in her 30s with COVID-19, enrolled during active disease. The chain joins TRBV28 to TRBJ2-1; perhaps TRBD2 as D (5 bases). Sequencing used peripheral blood. The CDR3 DNA reads as TGTGCCAGCAGCTCCGGAGGCTCCTACAATGAGCAGTTCTTC. Amino acids: CASSSGGSYNEQFF.